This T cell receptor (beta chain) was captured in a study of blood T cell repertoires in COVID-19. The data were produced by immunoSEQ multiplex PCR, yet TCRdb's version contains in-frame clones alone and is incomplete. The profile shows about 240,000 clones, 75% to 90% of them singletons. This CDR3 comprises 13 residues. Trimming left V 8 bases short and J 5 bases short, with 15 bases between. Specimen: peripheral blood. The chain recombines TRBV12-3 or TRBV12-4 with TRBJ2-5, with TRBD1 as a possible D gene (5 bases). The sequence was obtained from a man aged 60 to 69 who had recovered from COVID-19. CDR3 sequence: CASRQSGPETQYF. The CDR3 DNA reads TGTGCCAGCCGCCAATCAGGGCCGGAGACCCAGTACTTC.